The 29 T cell receptor beta chains given below trace back to one sample, sequenced in a study of cytomegalovirus exposure and HLA in healthy donors. Researchers ran the PCR with 60 Vbeta and 13 Jbeta primers. Profiled with immunoSEQ multiplex PCR; TCRdb holds only in-frame clones, not every one. Here the sample spans more than 150,000 clones, approximately 81% being singletons. Sequencing was done on a sample of PBMCs. All receptors derive from a man aged 50 to 59 in good health and CMV-seronegative.

Here the CDR3 DNA reads TGCGCCAGCAGCCAAGCTCCGGCAGGACAATATAATTCACCCCTCCACTTT. Translated, it gives CASSQAPAGQYNSPLHF. The gene calls are TRBV4-1 and TRBJ1-6; D perhaps matches TRBD1 (5 bases). This CDR3 comprises 17 residues. Deletions cut 1 base from V and 4 bases from J, with 14 bases between. Germline V gene sequence: CDR1 MGHRA, CDR2 YSYEKL.

The chain couples TRBV4-1 to TRBJ1-6; no clear D. Germline V CDR1 and CDR2: MGHRA, YSYEKL. V was cut by 6 bases and J by 5 bases, with 11 bases left in between. This CDR3 is 14 amino acids long. DNA of the CDR3: TGCGCCAGCAGACAACAGATCAATAATTCACCCCTCCACTTT. Its translation: CASRQQINNSPLHF.

The chain couples TRBV4-1 to TRBJ1-5, with D perhaps matching TRBD1 (5 bases). The CDR3 spans 15 residues. In germline, CDR1 is MGHRA, CDR2 YSYEKL. Trimming stripped 5 bases from V and 7 bases from J, with 18 bases between. The CDR3 reads CASSYVVGLGQPQHF. Written as DNA, the CDR3 is TGCGCCAGCAGCTATGTGGTGGGGCTAGGGCAGCCCCAGCATTTT.

This chain connects TRBV5-1 to TRBJ2-2; 7 bases match TRBD1. Germline V gene sequence: CDR1 SGHRS, CDR2 YFSETQ. The CDR3 contains 15 residues. The V and J ends lost 2 bases and 1 base, in that order; junction bases with no gene match: 2. CDR3 nucleotides: TGCGCCAGCAGCTTATCAGGGGGGAACACCGGGGAGCTGTTTTTT. Its protein product is CASSLSGGNTGELFF.

This chain joins TRBV28 and TRBJ2-6; TRBD2 matches 8 bases. In germline, CDR1 is MDHEN, CDR2 SYDVKM. The CDR3 consists of 17 residues. After removal of 6 bases from V and 3 bases from J, the junction contained 10 bases not matched to a gene. CDR3 bases: TGTGCCAGCAGGAGAGCGGGGGAGTCGTTTGGGGCCAACGTCCTGACTTTC. Encoded protein: CASRRAGESFGANVLTF.

The V gene is TRBV7-9, the J gene TRBJ2-1; D is uncertain. V lost 5 bases to trimming and J lost 4 bases, with 15 bases between them. The germline gives CDR1 SEHNR, CDR2 FQNEAQ (reference sequence). The CDR3 totals 15 residues. CDR3 region: CASSPESDGYNEQFF. The CDR3 DNA reads TGTGCCAGCAGCCCTGAGAGCGACGGGTACAATGAGCAGTTCTTC.

The chain combines TRBV2 with TRBJ2-3, with a weak D call TRBD2 (6 bases). Germline V gives CDR1 SNHLY, CDR2 FYNNEI. The germline V and J ends were trimmed by 5 bases and 0 bases, with 15 bases remaining between them. This CDR3 has 16 amino acids. The CDR3 region has the DNA TGTGCCAGCAGTTCTCTAGCGTCCACTAGCACAGATACGCAGTATTTT. Amino acids: CASSSLASTSTDTQYF.

In regard to this clone: The junction departs from the called germline gene at one end, perhaps through a read error. The chain couples TRBV7-9 to TRBJ1-1; TRBD1 aligns across 8 bases. The CDR3 is made up of 15 amino acids. Per germline, CDR1 SEHNR and CDR2 FQNEAQ (reference sequence). The CDR3 sequence: CSSSLPLRTGTEAFF. The CDR3 DNA sequence: TGTTCCAGCAGCTTACCCCTCCGGACAGGGACTGAAGCTTTCTTT.

The chain links TRBV2 to TRBJ1-4, with 7 bases aligning to TRBD1. Germline values: CDR1 SNHLY, CDR2 FYNNEI. V lost 6 bases to trimming and J lost 4 bases; unmatched junction nucleotides: 5. CDR3 length: 14 residues. The CDR3 coding sequence is TGTGCCAGCAGCTTAGGACAGGTTAATGAAAAACTGTTTTTT. This encodes CASSLGQVNEKLFF.

The gene calls are TRBV2 and TRBJ1-6, with TRBD1 matching over 7 bases. Losses at the gene ends were 5 bases for V and 7 bases for J; bases not matched to a gene: 8. The CDR3 extends over 15 amino acids. CDR1 and CDR2 (germline): SNHLY, FYNNEI. The CDR3: CASSRGRFGNSPLHF. The DNA for the CDR3 is TGTGCCAGCAGTAGGGGGCGCTTCGGGAATTCACCCCTCCACTTT.

This chain connects TRBV7-9 to TRBJ2-1; D is possibly TRBD2 (6 bases). The CDR3 extends over 12 amino acids. V lost 7 bases and J lost 13, with 17 bases in between. Germline V gene sequence: CDR1 SEHNR, CDR2 FQNEAQ (reference sequence). The CDR3 protein is CASTTMGTPQFF. Here the CDR3 DNA reads TGTGCCAGCACCACTATGGGGACTCCACAGTTCTTC.

On this clone: The junction differs from germline at one of its ends, possibly a read error. The CDR3 DNA reads as TGTTCCAGCAGCTTCTCGAACACTGAAGCTTTCTTT. Translated, it gives CSSSFSNTEAFF. The rearrangement joins TRBV7-9 to TRBJ1-1; D not certain. Per germline, CDR1 SEHNR and CDR2 FQNEAQ (reference sequence). CDR3 length equals 12 residues.

The chain uses TRBV9 and TRBJ2-1; 7 bases agree with TRBD2. CDR1 is SGDLS, CDR2 YYNGEE, per germline. V shed 2 bases, J shed 9 bases, and the junction held 11 bases outside the gene matches. This CDR3 region has 15 residues. The CDR3 region has the DNA TGTGCCAGCAGCGTGTCTGGGACTAATGATGGTGAGCAGTTCTTC. Translation gives CASSVSGTNDGEQFF.

This sequence joins TRBV4-3 and TRBJ1-4, with D unresolved. Germline CDR1 reads LGHNA; CDR2 reads YSLEER. The CDR3 runs to 15 residues. Trimming shortened V by 4 bases and J by 1 base, and 10 bases separated the two germline ends. The CDR3 sequence is CASSPREVTNEKLFF. The CDR3 DNA sequence: TGCGCCAGCAGCCCCCGGGAGGTAACTAATGAAAAACTGTTTTTT.

V and J are TRBV4-1 and TRBJ2-3; possible D gene TRBD2, 7 bases. The CDR3 is made up of 19 amino acids. The germline V and J ends were trimmed by 1 base and 0 bases, with 20 bases remaining between them. Germline-derived CDR1 and CDR2 are MGHRA and YSYEKL. The CDR3 nucleotides are TGCGCCAGCAGCCAAGCGGGGGCGGGGGACGCAACGAGCACAGATACGCAGTATTTT. Residues: CASSQAGAGDATSTDTQYF.

This clone has a single count. V and J are TRBV27 and TRBJ1-6; 9 bases fit TRBD1. V lost 7 bases and J lost 9; bases outside the gene matches: 7. Germline loops: CDR1 MNHEY, CDR2 SMNVEV (reference sequence). The CDR3 extends over 14 amino acids. The CDR3, as DNA: TGTGCCAGCACAACTACAGGGGGCGTTTCACCCCTCCACTTT. Its translation: CASTTTGGVSPLHF.

On this clone itself: Compared with germline, one end of the junction differs, possibly owing to a read error. The chain joins TRBV5-1 to TRBJ1-2; no firm D call. Germline CDR1 SGHRS, CDR2 YFSETQ. This CDR3 has 14 residues. The CDR3 protein is CASSLAPGNYGYIF. CDR3 DNA sequence: TGCGCCAGCAGCTTGGCCCCGGGGAACTATGGCTACATCTTC.

This chain joins TRBV27 and TRBJ2-5, with TRBD2 matching over 9 bases. The end of the DNA is better explained by TRBJ2-7, so the J call may be wrong. Germline V gene lookup returns CDR1 MNHEY and CDR2 SMNVEV (reference sequence). This CDR3 comprises 19 residues. CDR3 in DNA: TGTGCCAGCAGTAAATTGGCGCGGGGGGGCCGGGGAAGGTCCTACGAGCAGTACTTC. This translates into CASSKLARGGRGRSYEQYF.

On this clone: The sample holds other DNA sequences that translate to the same CDR3. This chain links TRBV6-5 with TRBJ1-1; D not certain. The V end was cut by 0 bases, the J end by 1 base, with 3 bases between. Germline lookup yields CDR1 MNHEY and CDR2 SVGAGI. The CDR3 has 13 residues. The DNA for the CDR3 is TGTGCCAGCAGTTACTCTAGGAACACTGAAGCTTTCTTT. The encoded protein is CASSYSRNTEAFF.

This clone has only one observation. This chain connects TRBV7-2 to TRBJ2-7; 7 bases align to TRBD2. The trim removed 0 bases at V and 2 bases at J, leaving 4 bases unmatched. This CDR3 is 15 amino acids long. Germline CDR1 and CDR2: SGHTA and FQGNSA. The CDR3 loop is CASSLAPSGAYEQYF. The CDR3 bases are TGTGCCAGCAGCTTAGCCCCTAGCGGAGCCTACGAGCAGTACTTC.

V is TRBV10-3 and J is TRBJ2-1; D may be TRBD2 (5 bases). V was pared by 3 bases and J by 8 bases, with 11 bases between. The CDR3 spans 13 residues. Germline CDR1 reads ENHRY; CDR2 reads SYGVKD. CDR3 amino acids: CAISDGGLDEQFF. The CDR3 DNA reads TGTGCCATCAGTGATGGCGGGCTGGATGAGCAGTTCTTC.

This clone occurred a few times. This chain joins TRBV11-3 and TRBJ1-5; D gene uncertain. This CDR3 has 10 amino acids. Germline lookup yields CDR1 SGHNT and CDR2 YENEEA. V gave up 11 bases and J gave up 9 bases, with 11 bases separating them. CDR3 amino acids: CALRSLPQHF. The CDR3 coding sequence is TGTGCCCTCCGTTCTTTGCCCCAGCATTTT.

This clone was detected once. The CDR3 region is CASTEQGADYGYTF. The CDR3 DNA reads as TGTGCCAGCACCGAACAGGGGGCAGACTATGGCTACACCTTC. The chain links TRBV2 to TRBJ1-2, with TRBD1 matching over 9 bases. The germline gives CDR1 SNHLY, CDR2 FYNNEI. V lost 7 bases to trimming and J lost 3 bases; unmatched junction nucleotides: 6. The CDR3 contains 14 residues.

V is TRBV20-1 and J is TRBJ1-1, with 9 nucleotides matching TRBD1. The CDR3 extends over 11 amino acids. V lost 6 bases to trimming and J lost 9 bases; unmatched junction nucleotides: 5. Per the germline V gene, CDR1 is DFQATT and CDR2 is SNEGSKA (reference sequence). CDR3: CSAGGTGKAFF. CDR3 DNA sequence: TGCAGTGCCGGGGGGACAGGGAAAGCTTTCTTT.

Worth noting for this clone: Other DNA variants within this sample encode the same CDR3. This chain uses TRBV9 with TRBJ1-1; no clear D gene. The germline V and J ends were trimmed by 2 bases and 1 base, with 6 bases remaining between them. This CDR3 region has 13 residues. Germline CDR1 SGDLS, CDR2 YYNGEE. The DNA of the CDR3 is TGTGCCAGCAGCGTGGCCCAGAACACTGAAGCTTTCTTT. This translates into CASSVAQNTEAFF.

The V call is TRBV30, the J call TRBJ1-3; TRBD1 agrees at 7 bases. Per germline, CDR1 GTSNPN and CDR2 SVGIG (reference sequence). Unmatched junction bases numbered 8, after V lost 2 bases and J lost 4 bases. The CDR3 sequence is 15 residues long. The CDR3 loop is CAWSSRGVGGNTIYF. CDR3 sequence (DNA): TGTGCCTGGAGTTCCAGGGGGGTCGGAGGAAACACCATATATTTT. The full variable domain, rest sourced from reference TRBV30 and TRBJ1-3, is SQTIHQWPATLVQPVGSPLSLECTVEGTSNPNLYWYRQAAGRGLQLLFYSVGIGQISSEVPQNLSASRPQDRQFILSSKKLLLSDSGFYLCAWSSRGVGGNTIYFGEGSWLTVV.

The V call is TRBV27, the J call TRBJ2-2; no firm D call. V was clipped by 2 bases and J by 1 base, with 5 bases between them. The CDR3 runs to 14 residues. CDR1 is MNHEY, CDR2 SMNVEV, per germline (reference sequence). This CDR3 reads CASSLTVNTGELFF. For the CDR3, the DNA is TGTGCCAGCAGTTTAACGGTGAACACCGGGGAGCTGTTTTTT.

The V gene is TRBV7-3, the J gene TRBJ1-2; 8 nucleotides match TRBD1. V dropped 3 bases and J dropped 8; count of bases not matched to a gene: 5. The germline V gene encodes CDR1 SGHTA and CDR2 FQGTGA. CDR3 length: 13 residues. The CDR3 region is CASSLDREGGYTF. In nucleotides, the CDR3 is TGTGCCAGCAGCTTGGACAGGGAAGGGGGCTACACCTTC.

The chain combines TRBV19 with TRBJ2-5, with 9 bases aligning to TRBD2. The CDR3 consists of 15 residues. V lost 3 bases, J lost 5 bases, and 7 bases stayed unmatched. CDR1 is LNHDA, CDR2 SQIVND, per germline (reference sequence). CDR3 sequence (DNA): TGTGCCAGTAGTATGGGGCGGGGGGGCTTGGAGACCCAGTACTTC. Its protein is CASSMGRGGLETQYF.